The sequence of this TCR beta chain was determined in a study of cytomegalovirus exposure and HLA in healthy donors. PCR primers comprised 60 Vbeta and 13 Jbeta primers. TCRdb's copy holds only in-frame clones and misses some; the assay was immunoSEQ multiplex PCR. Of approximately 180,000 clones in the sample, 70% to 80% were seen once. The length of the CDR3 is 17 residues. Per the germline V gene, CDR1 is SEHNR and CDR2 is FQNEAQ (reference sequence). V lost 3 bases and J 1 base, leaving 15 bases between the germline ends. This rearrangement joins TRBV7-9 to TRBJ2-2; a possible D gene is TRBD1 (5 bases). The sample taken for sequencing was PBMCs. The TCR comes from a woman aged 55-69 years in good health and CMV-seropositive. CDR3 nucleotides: TGTGCCAGCAGCTTTGCGGTGGGGCGGTTGAACACCGGGGAGCTGTTTTTT. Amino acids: CASSFAVGRLNTGELFF.